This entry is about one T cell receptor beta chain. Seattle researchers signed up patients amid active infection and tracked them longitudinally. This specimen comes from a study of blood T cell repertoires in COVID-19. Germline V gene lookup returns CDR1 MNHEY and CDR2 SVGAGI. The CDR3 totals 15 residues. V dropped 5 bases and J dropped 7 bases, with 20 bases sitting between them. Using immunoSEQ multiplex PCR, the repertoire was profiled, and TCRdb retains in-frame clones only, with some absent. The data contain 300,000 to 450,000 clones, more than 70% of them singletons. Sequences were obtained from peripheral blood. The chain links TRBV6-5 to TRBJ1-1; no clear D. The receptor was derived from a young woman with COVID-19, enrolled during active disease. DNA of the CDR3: TGTGCCAGCAGTCCCCGGGCCCTCGGGCGGGGTGAAGCTTTCTTT. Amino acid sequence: CASSPRALGRGEAFF.